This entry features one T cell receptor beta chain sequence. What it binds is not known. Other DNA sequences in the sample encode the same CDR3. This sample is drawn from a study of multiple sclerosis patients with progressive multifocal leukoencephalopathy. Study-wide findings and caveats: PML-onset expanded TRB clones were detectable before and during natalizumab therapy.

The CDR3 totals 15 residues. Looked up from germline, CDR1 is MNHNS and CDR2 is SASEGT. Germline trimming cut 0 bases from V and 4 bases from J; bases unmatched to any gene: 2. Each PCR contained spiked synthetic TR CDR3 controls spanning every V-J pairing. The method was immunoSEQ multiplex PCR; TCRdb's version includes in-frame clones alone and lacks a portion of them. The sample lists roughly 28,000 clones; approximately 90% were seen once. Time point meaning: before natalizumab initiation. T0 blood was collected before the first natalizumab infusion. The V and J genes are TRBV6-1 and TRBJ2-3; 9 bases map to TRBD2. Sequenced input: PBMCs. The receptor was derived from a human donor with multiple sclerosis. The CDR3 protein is CASSEARGGPDTQYF. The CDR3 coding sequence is TGTGCCAGCAGTGAAGCGCGGGGGGGCCCAGATACGCAGTATTTT.